This T cell receptor (beta chain) originates from a study of cytomegalovirus exposure and HLA in healthy donors. For the study at large: The Caucasian-associated ancestry cluster contained 75% to 85% of the roughly 370 genotyped donors. Broader study findings: Rare TCR sequences predominated, though certain public TCRs were found in many donors.

Comment on this clone: Its antigen is undetermined.

The V gene's germline CDR1 is SGHTA and CDR2 FQGNSA. V was shortened by 5 bases and J by 7 bases, with 17 bases between the two germline ends. The CDR3 spans 15 residues. PCR was performed using 60 Vbeta and 13 Jbeta primers. TCRdb's table, derived via immunoSEQ multiplex PCR, lists solely in-frame clones and lacks some. The sample contains 150,000 to 170,000 clones, roughly 83% of which appear only once. This chain uses TRBV7-2 with TRBJ1-4; TRBD1 is a possible D gene (6 bases). The material sequenced was PBMCs. This receptor was taken from a man younger than 40 in good health and CMV-seropositive. The CDR3 nucleotides read TGTGCCAGCAGCCCCGCCGGGACATCGGTTGAAAAACTGTTTTTT. Protein sequence: CASSPAGTSVEKLFF.